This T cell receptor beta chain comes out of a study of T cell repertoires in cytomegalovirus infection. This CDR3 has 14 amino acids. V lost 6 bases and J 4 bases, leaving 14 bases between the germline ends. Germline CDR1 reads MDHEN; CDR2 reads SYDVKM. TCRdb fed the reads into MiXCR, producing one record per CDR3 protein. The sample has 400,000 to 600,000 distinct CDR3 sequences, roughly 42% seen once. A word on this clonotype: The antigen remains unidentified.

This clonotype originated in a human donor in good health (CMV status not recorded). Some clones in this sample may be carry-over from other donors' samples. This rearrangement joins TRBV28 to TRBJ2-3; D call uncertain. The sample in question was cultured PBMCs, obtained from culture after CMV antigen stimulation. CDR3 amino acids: CASSLRPYPDTQYF. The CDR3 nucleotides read TGTGCCAGCAGCCTCAGACCCTACCCAGATACGCAGTATTTT.